This passage covers 31 T cell receptor beta chains from one sample sequenced in a study of CD8+CD57+ T cells in acquired aplastic anemia. TCR beta VDJ and CDR3 profiles were obtained from a genomic DNA template. Each CDR3 protein is one row after TCRdb ran MiXCR on the reads. Here the sample spans roughly 250,000 distinct CDR3 sequences, around 82% being singletons. Whoever was chosen for sequencing had shown CD8+CD57+ cell expansion by flow cytometry. The sample was sorted CD4+, CD8+, or CD8+CD57+ T cells (not recorded which) from PBMCs. The receptor set was obtained from a human donor with aplastic anemia.

In regard to this clonotype: An end of the junction does not agree with germline; a read error may underlie this. The chain recombines TRBV9 with TRBJ2-3, with 7 bases matching TRBD1. The CDR3 length is 14 residues. Germline V gene data show CDR1 as SGDLS and CDR2 as YYNGEE. Written as DNA, the CDR3 is TGTGCCAGCAGCTTAGGGGGCGGTCCGGGAAGACAGAATTTT. This sequence encodes CASSLGGGPGRQNF.

Comment on this clonotype: The CDR3 does not close with the conserved phenylalanine or tryptophan, likely indicating a read error. The chain combines TRBV9 with TRBJ2-3, with 7 bases that match TRBD2. V shed 7 bases and J 11 bases; nucleotides not matched to a gene: 13. The CDR3 has 13 residues. CDR1 is SGDLS, CDR2 YYNGEE, per germline. CDR3 residues: CASGDPLTGGQYI. CDR3 nucleotide sequence: TGTGCCAGCGGCGACCCCTTAACGGGGGGGCAGTATATT.

Concerning this clonotype: Since no conserved phenylalanine or tryptophan closes the CDR3, a read error is the likely cause. The limits of the CDR3 on the DNA are not certain, so only TCRdb's listed CDR3 is given. This rearrangement joins TRBV7-8 to TRBJ2-3; TRBD1, the D gene given by the table, was not confirmed from the DNA. Germline CDR1 reads SGHVS; CDR2 reads FQNEAQ. The CDR3 is 13 residues long, counting both termini. This chain's CDR3 is CASSLGGTDDTYY.

The chain combines TRBV5-1 with TRBJ1-5, with D possibly being TRBD1 (6 bases). CDR1 SGHRS and CDR2 YFSETQ come from the germline V gene. Trimming cost V 2 bases and J 2 bases, with 14 bases left between them. The CDR3 has 16 amino acids. CDR3 protein: CASSFTGPAGNQPQHF. The CDR3 region has the DNA TGCGCCAGCAGCTTCACAGGGCCCGCTGGCAATCAGCCCCAGCATTTT.

The chain combines TRBV11-3 with TRBJ1-3, with a tentative D call TRBD1 (5 bases). Trimming shortened V by 5 bases and J by 0 bases, and 11 bases separated the two germline ends. CDR1 SGHNT and CDR2 YENEEA come from the germline V gene. The CDR3 runs to 15 residues. This chain's CDR3 is CASSVGVTSGNTIYF. CDR3 nucleotides: TGTGCCAGCAGCGTAGGGGTCACCTCTGGAAACACCATATATTTT. Full variable domain (missing parts from reference TRBV11-3 and TRBJ1-3): EAGVVQSPRYKIIEKKQPVAFWCNPISGHNTLYWYLQNLGQGPELLIRYENEEAVDDSQLPKDRFSAERLKGVDSTLKIQPAELGDSAVYLCASSVGVTSGNTIYFGEGSWLTVV.

J is TRBJ2-7 and V is TRBV7-2; D ambiguous. The germline V gene encodes CDR1 SGHTA and CDR2 FQGNSA. CDR3 size: 13 residues. CDR3 DNA sequence: TGTGCCAGCAGCTTAGGCACGGTCTACGAGGAGTACGTC. Protein sequence: CASSLGTVYEEYV.

The chain combines TRBV9 with TRBJ1-2; no clear D gene. CDR1 and CDR2 (germline): SGDLS, YYNGEE. The CDR3 is 11 residues long. The V gene lost 0 bases and the J gene lost 13 bases, with 10 bases spanning the gap. As DNA, the CDR3 is TGTGCCAGCAGCGTAGAGGGCAGATCCACCTTC. Translating gives CASSVEGRSTF.

This chain joins TRBV7-9 and TRBJ2-3; no firm D call. CDR3 size: 12 residues. Germline V gene sequence: CDR1 SEHNR, CDR2 FQNEAQ (reference sequence). Trimming cost V 5 bases and J 14 bases, with 17 bases left between them. The CDR3 loop reads CASSDDTITTYF. The CDR3 DNA reads as TGTGCCAGCAGCGATGACACCATTACGACGTATTTT.

Here the CDR3 reads CPRGVGGTDTQYF. CDR3 in DNA: TGTCCCCGAGGGGTAGGGGGCACAGATACGCAGTATTTT. The J gene is TRBJ2-3, the V gene TRBV2; tentatively, D is TRBD1 or TRBD2 (5 bases each). Germline V gene data show CDR1 as SNHLY and CDR2 as FYNNEI. This CDR3 is built from 13 residues.

The genes are TRBV9 and TRBJ2-7; D tentatively reads TRBD1 or TRBD2 (6 bases each). Trimming removed 4 bases from V and 1 base from J, with 24 bases in between. Germline values: CDR1 SGDLS, CDR2 YYNGEE. This CDR3 has 18 residues. For the CDR3, the DNA is TGTGCCAGCAGCTTGCAACCAGAGGGGGAGGCCCTTTCCTACGAGCAGTACGTC. It codes for CASSLQPEGEALSYEQYV.

The CDR3 sequence is CASSVSCSNEPQHF. CDR3 DNA sequence: TGTGCCAGCAGCGTGTCGTGTAGTAATGAGCCCCAGCATTTT. V gene TRBV7-6 combines with J gene TRBJ1-5; no clear D gene. The length of the CDR3 is 14 residues. Per the germline V gene, CDR1 is SGHVS and CDR2 is FNYEAQ. The germline V and J ends were trimmed by 5 bases and 8 bases, with 16 bases remaining between them.

Comment on this clonotype: As the CDR3 is not closed by the conserved phenylalanine or tryptophan, this likely results from a read error. The limits of the CDR3 on the DNA are not certain, so only TCRdb's listed CDR3 is given. This chain links TRBV2 with TRBJ1-4; the D segment call TRBD1 is taken from the table without a DNA check. Germline V CDR1 and CDR2: SNHLY, FYNNEI. The CDR3 spans 15 amino acids, including both terminal residues. CDR3 loop: CASGHGGTGTEKLFL.

This clonotype was seen a single time. The rearrangement uses TRBV6-1 and TRBJ1-5, with D hard to call. CDR3 size: 13 residues. V was cut by 9 bases and J by 0 bases, with 9 bases left in between. Germline V gene lookup returns CDR1 MNHNS and CDR2 SASEGT. The CDR3 region has the DNA TGTGCCAGTCTCGAGGGTAGCAATCAGCCCCAGCATTTT. This gives the protein CASLEGSNQPQHF.

As regards this clonotype: This likely comes from a read error, as the CDR3 has no conserved phenylalanine or tryptophan at its end. The chain has TRBV7-8 and TRBJ2-3; unclear D gene. The J call may be in error: the DNA end matches TRBJ1-5 better. Per the germline V gene, CDR1 is SGHVS and CDR2 is FQNEAQ. CDR3 length: 13 residues. The CDR3 nucleotides read TGTGCCAGCAGCTTAGCGGGAGGTGCTGATCAGCATTAT. Encoded protein: CASSLAGGADQHY.

This clonotype was observed many times. The chain recombines TRBV25-1 with TRBJ2-5; 7 bases align to TRBD1. This CDR3 has 15 residues. The J segment lost 7 bases and the V segment lost 3 bases, leaving 11 bases of the junction unmatched. CDR1 is MGHDK, CDR2 SYGVNS, per germline. The CDR3 loop is CASSDTNRQGPTQYF. CDR3 coding DNA: TGTGCCAGCAGTGACACCAATCGACAGGGCCCGACCCAGTACTTC.

A single count supports this clonotype. V usage is TRBV5-6 and J usage is TRBJ2-7, with D tentatively TRBD2 (6 bases). This CDR3 contains 15 residues. Trimming shortened V by 0 bases and J by 0 bases, and 10 bases separated the two germline ends. The germline gives CDR1 SGHDT, CDR2 YYEEEE. CDR3 sequence reads: CASSLGRASSYEQYV. The CDR3 DNA reads TGTGCCAGCAGCTTGGGGAGGGCTAGCTCCTACGAGCAGTACGTC.

On this clonotype: At one boundary the junction diverges from the germline segment, which might be a read error. Written as DNA, the CDR3 is TGTGCCATCAGGACAGGGGGCACCGGGGAGCTGGTTTTT. The encoded protein is CAIRTGGTGELVF. This sequence joins TRBV10-3 and TRBJ2-2; 10 bases are a match to TRBD1. The CDR3 spans 13 residues. CDR1 and CDR2 (germline): ENHRY, SYGVKD.

To note about this clonotype: A read error may produce the germline difference seen at one junction end. The chain has TRBV7-9 and TRBJ2-5; maybe TRBD1 (7 bases). The CDR3 consists of 12 residues. Looked up from germline, CDR1 is SEHNR and CDR2 is FQNEAQ (reference sequence). The CDR3 DNA is TGTGCCGGCAGGGGGGTTAGAGAGACCCAGTACTTC. It specifies CAGRGVRETQYF.

For this clonotype: Relative to the germline gene, one junction end is altered; a read error may explain this. The chain is built from TRBV7-6 and TRBJ2-7; either TRBD1 or TRBD2 may fit D (5 bases each). Germline CDR1 SGHVS, CDR2 FNYEAQ. The CDR3 extends over 15 amino acids. CDR3 residues: CASSLVSTTGDEQYF. The CDR3 coding sequence is TGCGCCAGCAGCTTGGTTTCGACTACAGGCGACGAGCAGTACTTC. Full variable domain (rest looked up from reference TRBV7-6 and TRBJ2-7): GAGVSQSPRYKVTKRGQDVALRCDPISGHVSLYWYRQALGQGPEFLTYFNYEAQQDKSGLPNDRFSAERPEGSISTLTIQRTEQRDSAMYRCASSLVSTTGDEQYFGPGTRLTVT.

This chain joins TRBV5-6 and TRBJ1-5; no clear D gene. Germline-derived CDR1 and CDR2 are SGHDT and YYEEEE. The CDR3 consists of 15 residues. Between the trimmed V and J ends, which lost 2 bases and 3 bases, there was a span of 12 bases. CDR3 residues: CASSFSREYNQPQHF. CDR3 coding DNA: TGTGCCAGCAGCTTTTCTAGGGAGTACAATCAGCCCCAGCATTTT.

In this sample, this clonotype turned up many times. V usage is TRBV6-2 or TRBV6-3 and J usage is TRBJ2-2, with D possibly matching TRBD2 (6 bases). The CDR3 covers 15 residues. With 2 bases removed from V and 6 bases from J, the gap between germline ends came to 13 bases. Germline V gene lookup returns CDR1 MNHEY and CDR2 SVGEGT. The CDR3 loop reads CASSYGGGTAGELFF. CDR3 DNA: TGTGCCAGCAGTTACGGGGGAGGTACCGCCGGGGAGCTGTTTTTT.

The chain has TRBV4-1 and TRBJ1-4, with TRBD1 as a possible D gene (6 bases). The CDR3 is 15 residues long. The germline V gene has CDR1 MGHRA and CDR2 YSYEKL. V lost 6 bases and J 0 bases, leaving 11 bases between the germline ends. CDR3 DNA: TGCGCCAGCAGTAAAACAGGGTCAACTAATGAAAAACTGTTTTTT. Protein sequence: CASSKTGSTNEKLFF.

Regarding this clonotype: One end of the junction varies from germline; a read error may be responsible. V usage is TRBV7-7 and J usage is TRBJ2-5; the D gene could be TRBD1 or TRBD2 (5 bases each). This CDR3 has 15 amino acids. CDR1 and CDR2 (germline): SSHAT, FNYEAQ (reference sequence). CDR3 region: CAGLGAAETQDTRYF. In DNA, the CDR3 is TGTGCCGGCCTTGGAGCGGCGGAGACACAGGACACCCGGTACTTC.

The V gene is TRBV7-9, the J gene TRBJ2-1, with a weak D call TRBD1 (5 bases). This CDR3 is built from 14 residues. Looked up from germline, CDR1 is SEHNR and CDR2 is FQNEAQ (reference sequence). Trimming left V 5 bases short and J 6 bases short, with 14 bases between. The CDR3 region has the DNA TGTGCCAGCAGCCACTATATAACAGGCAATGAGCAGTTCTTC. It translates to CASSHYITGNEQFF.

As for this clonotype: This sequence may be a read error, since a much larger clone differs from it by one base. The rearrangement links TRBV7-9 to TRBJ1-2, with unresolved D. Trimming pared 0 bases from V and 13 bases from J, leaving 21 bases between. This CDR3 has 15 residues. Germline CDR1 and CDR2: SEHNR and FQNEAQ (reference sequence). The CDR3 DNA sequence: TGTGCCAGCAGCTTAGCGGGTAGCTACGAGGCCAACGTCACCTTC. Translation gives CASSLAGSYEANVTF. The entire variable domain, with the rest obtained from reference TRBV7-9 and TRBJ1-2, is as follows: DTGVSQNPRHKITKRGQNVTFRCDPISEHNRLYWYRQTLGQGPEFLTYFQNEAQLEKSRLLSDRFSAERPKGSFSTLEIQRTEQGDSAMYLCASSLAGSYEANVTFGSGTRLTVV.

This clonotype turned up a few times. J is TRBJ2-5 and V is TRBV7-9; tentatively, D is TRBD1 (5 bases). Germline CDR1 and CDR2: SEHNR and FQNEAQ (reference sequence). V dropped 2 bases and J dropped 4 bases, with 14 bases sitting between them. The CDR3 is 15 amino acids. CDR3 region: CASSLRRVGRETQYF. CDR3 nucleotides: TGTGCCAGCAGCTTACGCAGGGTAGGAAGAGAGACCCAGTACTTC.

As to this clonotype: The missing conserved phenylalanine or tryptophan at the end of this CDR3 makes a read error likely. The DNA is left out, because the CDR3 cannot be placed on it with certainty; the CDR3 is given as TCRdb lists it. The chain links TRBV2 to TRBJ2-3; the table names TRBD2, a call not compared with the DNA. Germline-derived CDR1 and CDR2 are SNHLY and FYNNEI. The CDR3 extends over 14 residues, inclusive of both ends. The CDR3 region is CASSLAGVPDPHYL.

Only a few counts were recorded for this clonotype. No conserved phenylalanine or tryptophan is present at the end of the CDR3, so a read error is the likely explanation. The limits of the CDR3 on the DNA are not certain, so only TCRdb's listed CDR3 is given. The CDR3 loop reads CASTLGRVPSGANVLVL. The chain links TRBV7-6 to TRBJ2-6; the table's D call TRBD2 went unverified against the DNA. Germline values: CDR1 SGHVS, CDR2 FNYEAQ. A total of 17 residues make up the CDR3, ends included.

CDR3 loop: CASSFTSAMTTSSGEQYV. The CDR3 nucleotides read TGTGCCAGCAGCTTTACTAGCGCAATGACCACCTCTTCGGGCGAGCAGTACGTC. The chain couples TRBV2 to TRBJ2-7; TRBD2 aligns across 7 bases. The V and J ends lost 6 bases and 6 bases, in that order; junction bases with no gene match: 23. The V gene's germline CDR1 is SNHLY and CDR2 FYNNEI. This CDR3 contains 18 residues.

Concerning this clonotype: At one end, the junction sequence differs from germline, possibly due to a read error. V and J are TRBV9 and TRBJ2-3; a weak D match, TRBD1 (5 bases). This CDR3 comprises 13 residues. Germline values: CDR1 SGDLS, CDR2 YYNGEE. Here the CDR3 reads CASSVGGSSDTQF. CDR3 in DNA: TGTGCCAGCAGCGTAGGGGGCAGTTCAGATACGCAGTTT.

As regards this clonotype: One junction end does not reproduce the germline sequence, and a read error may be involved. The chain joins TRBV7-9 to TRBJ2-5; unclear D gene. From germline, CDR1 is SEHNR and CDR2 FQNEAQ (reference sequence). The CDR3 consists of 14 residues. The DNA for the CDR3 is TGTGCCAGCAGCATTCGAAGCAGCGAAGAGACCGAGTACTTC. Amino acids: CASSIRSSEETEYF.